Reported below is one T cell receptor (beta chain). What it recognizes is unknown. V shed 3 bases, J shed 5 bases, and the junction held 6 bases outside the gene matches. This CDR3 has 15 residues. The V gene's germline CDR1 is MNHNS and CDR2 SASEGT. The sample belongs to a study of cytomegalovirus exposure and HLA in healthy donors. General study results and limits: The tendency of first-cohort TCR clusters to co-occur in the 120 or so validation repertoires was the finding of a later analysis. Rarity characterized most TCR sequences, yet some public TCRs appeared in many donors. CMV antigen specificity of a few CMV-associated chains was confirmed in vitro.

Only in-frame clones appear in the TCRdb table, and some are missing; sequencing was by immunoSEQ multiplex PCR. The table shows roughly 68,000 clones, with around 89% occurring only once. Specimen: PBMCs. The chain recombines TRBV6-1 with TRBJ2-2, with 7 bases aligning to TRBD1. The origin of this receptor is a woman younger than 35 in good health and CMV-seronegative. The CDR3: CASSDPAGGTGELFF. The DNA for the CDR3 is TGTGCCAGCAGTGACCCGGCAGGGGGAACCGGGGAGCTGTTTTTT.